A selection of T cell receptor beta chains follows, all from one sample in a study of cytomegalovirus exposure and HLA in healthy donors. Here immunoSEQ multiplex PCR was the method, and the copy in TCRdb shows in-frame clones only, minus some. The data show some 130,000 clones, roughly 84% seen once. The sequenced sample was PBMCs. These receptors all stem from a girl aged 2 to 9 in good health and CMV-seronegative. The CDR3 runs from the conserved cysteine through the conserved F or W. The D gene is left open where the match is weak. Clone sizes are given selectively: once, few, many, or a class where the clone is expanded.

.	TRBV7-8	TRBJ1-1	15	.	TGTGCCAGCAGCTTAGCGAGAGGGAGGAACACTGAAGCTTTCTTT	CASSLARGRNTEAFF
once	TRBV4-2	TRBJ2-3	14	TRBD2	TGTGCCAGCAGCCAAGAAGCGGGGGGTGATACGCAGTATTTT	CASSQEAGGDTQYF
.	TRBV4-3	TRBJ2-1	14	TRBD2	TGCGCCAGCAGCCAAGCAGGGAGGGGCGTTGAGCAGTTCTTC	CASSQAGRGVEQFF
few	TRBV5-1	TRBJ2-1	14	.	TGCGCCAGCAGCTTTGGGGGGGCGGGAAATGAGCAGTTCTTC	CASSFGGAGNEQFF
.	TRBV10-2	TRBJ2-5	16	TRBD2	TGCGCCAGCGGGGCACTAGCGGGAGTCTTGGGGGAGACCCAGTACTTC	CASGALAGVLGETQYF
few	TRBV4-2	TRBJ2-7	16	TRBD2	TGTGCCAGCAGCCAAGAGATGGGAGCGGGGGGCCACGAGCAGTACTTC	CASSQEMGAGGHEQYF
.	TRBV7-2	TRBJ2-6	16	.	TGTGCCAGCAGCTTAGTGAGAGACTCTGGGGCCAACGTCCTGACTTTC	CASSLVRDSGANVLTF
.	TRBV27	TRBJ2-7	16	.	TGTGCCAGCAGTTTATCCTCTCTTGGCGGAACCTACGAGCAGTACTTC	CASSLSSLGGTYEQYF
.	TRBV7-9	TRBJ1-1	16	.	TGTGCCAGCAGCCCAGAGAGACAGGTGGGGAACACTGAAGCTTTCTTT	CASSPERQVGNTEAFF
once	TRBV6-1	TRBJ2-1	16	TRBD2	TGTGCCAGCAGTGAGCCTAGCGGGAGGGCCAGGGATGAGCAGTTCTTC	CASSEPSGRARDEQFF
once	TRBV7-9	TRBJ2-2	16	TRBD2	TGTGCCAGCAGCTTAACCGGGACTAACGCGGCCGGGGAGCTGTTTTTT	CASSLTGTNAAGELFF
.	TRBV6-5	TRBJ2-1	14	.	TGTGCCAGCAGGACAGGTGAATCCTACAATGAGCAGTTCTTC	CASRTGESYNEQFF
.	TRBV19	TRBJ1-4	14	TRBD1	TGTGCCAGTAGTAAACAGGGGGCTGATGAAAAACTGTTTTTT	CASSKQGADEKLFF
few	TRBV10-3	TRBJ2-7	12	TRBD2	TGTGCCATCAGTGAGCGGGAGGGCGAGCAGTACTTC	CAISEREGEQYF
.	TRBV7-9	TRBJ2-3	17	TRBD2	TGTGCCAGCAGAAAGACTAGTCCAGCGGGAGAAGAGGATACGCAGTATTTT	CASRKTSPAGEEDTQYF
.	TRBV7-6	TRBJ1-4	15	TRBD1	TGTGCCAGCAGTCAAGAAAGGGGGCGGGGTGAAAAACTGTTTTTT	CASSQERGRGEKLFF
.	TRBV5-1	TRBJ2-5	15	.	TGCGCCAGCAGCTTGGTCGACTCCCGGCGAGAGACCCAGTACTTC	CASSLVDSRRETQYF
.	TRBV19	TRBJ2-3	22	TRBD2	TGTGCCAGTGAACCTCACCATCCCGGGACTAGCGGGGGGGTAAACCACACAGATACGCAGTATTTT	CASEPHHPGTSGGVNHTDTQYF
.	TRBV7-2	TRBJ1-5	15	TRBD1	TGTGCCAGCAGCTTAGGACAGGGGTTTAATCAGCCCCAGCATTTT	CASSLGQGFNQPQHF
once	TRBV5-6	TRBJ1-4	15	.	TGTGCCAGCAGCTTGGGGTCGGCAGGAAAAGAAAAACTGTTTTTT	CASSLGSAGKEKLFF
.	TRBV30	TRBJ2-1	12	.	TGTGCCTGGAGTAGGGGATTCAATGAGCAGTTCTTC	CAWSRGFNEQFF
.	TRBV19	TRBJ2-6	18	TRBD1	TGTGCCAGTAGAATCTCCGGGACAGGGGAAACTGGGGCCAACGTCCTGACTTTC	CASRISGTGETGANVLTF
.	TRBV2	TRBJ1-5	15	TRBD1	TGTGCCAGCAGTCCCGTCAACAGGGGATTCGAACCCCAGCATTTT	CASSPVNRGFEPQHF
.	TRBV7-9	TRBJ1-5	12	.	TGTGCCAGCAGCTCGGGTGGCGTGGCCCAGCATTTT	CASSSGGVAQHF
.	TRBV4-1	TRBJ2-2	14	.	TGCGCCAGCAGCCAAGACCCGGGATCCGGGGAGCTGTTTTTT	CASSQDPGSGELFF
once	TRBV27	TRBJ2-1	16	.	TGTGCCAGCAGCCCTTTGGGGGGGGCAACCTACAATGAGCAGTTCTTC	CASSPLGGATYNEQFF
once	TRBV7-8	TRBJ2-1	12	.	TGTGCCAGCAGCGGCTCTAGCGATGAGCAGTTCTTC	CASSGSSDEQFF
.	TRBV5-4	TRBJ1-6	16	.	TGTGCCAGCAGCTTGTCCGGGGGCTCCTATAATTCACCCCTCCACTTT	CASSLSGGSYNSPLHF
.	TRBV28	TRBJ2-1	16	.	TGTGCCAGCAGTACTAGGACAGCGACGTCCTACAATGAGCAGTTCTTC	CASSTRTATSYNEQFF
.	TRBV4-3	TRBJ1-2	15	.	TGCGCCAGCAGCCAAGATGCCGCAGGCACCTATGGCTACACCTTC	CASSQDAAGTYGYTF
.	TRBV6-5	TRBJ2-3	16	TRBD2	TGTGCCAGCAGTTTTAGCGGGAGGGCCCCCACAGATACGCAGTATTTT	CASSFSGRAPTDTQYF
.	TRBV5-1	TRBJ2-1	15	.	TGCGCCAGCAGCTTGTCCAGGGTATCCTACAATGAGCAGTTCTTC	CASSLSRVSYNEQFF
.	TRBV5-1	TRBJ2-1	15	TRBD1	TGCGCCAGCAGCGTAGGGACAGGGCCCTACAATGAGCAGTTCTTC	CASSVGTGPYNEQFF
.	TRBV4-1	TRBJ2-7	14	.	TGCGCCAGCAGCCAAGCCCCGTCGGGTTACGAGCAGTACTTC	CASSQAPSGYEQYF
.	TRBV30	TRBJ1-1	12	.	TGTGCCTGGAGTGTACGGAGATCTGAAGCTTTCTTT	CAWSVRRSEAFF
.	TRBV4-2	TRBJ1-1	14	.	TGTGCCAGCAGCCAAGTTCCTTGGAACACTGAAGCTTTCTTT	CASSQVPWNTEAFF
.	TRBV30	TRBJ2-7	13	TRBD1	TGTGCCGGGTCCCGGGACAGAACCTACGAGCAGTACTTC	CAGSRDRTYEQYF
.	TRBV10-3	TRBJ2-7	14	TRBD1	TGTGCCATCAGTGAGTCAGGGGGCTTTTACGAGCAGTACTTC	CAISESGGFYEQYF
medium-sized	TRBV4-3	TRBJ2-1	17	TRBD1	TGCGCCAGCAGCCAAGATCAGGGGGACAACCCCTACAATGAGCAGTTCTTC	CASSQDQGDNPYNEQFF
.	TRBV7-2	TRBJ2-7	12	.	TGTGCCAGCAGCTGGCGTGGCGGGGAGCAGTACTTC	CASSWRGGEQYF
few	TRBV7-9	TRBJ2-3	12	.	TGTGCCAGCAGCTTAACGGCAGATACGCAGTATTTT	CASSLTADTQYF
.	TRBV19	TRBJ2-3	15	.	TGTGCCAGTAGTATAGATTGGGGGGGCAGAGATACGCAGTATTTT	CASSIDWGGRDTQYF
.	TRBV6-1	TRBJ2-7	15	TRBD1	TGTGCCAGCAGTGAAGCGGGACAGGGGTCCTACGAGCAGTACTTC	CASSEAGQGSYEQYF
.	TRBV6-1	TRBJ2-7	14	.	TGTGCCAGCAGTGATAGGCGGGACTTCTACGAGCAGTACTTC	CASSDRRDFYEQYF
.	TRBV30	TRBJ1-5	14	.	TGTGCCTGGAGTGGGCAGGTGCTGCATCAGCCCCAGCATTTT	CAWSGQVLHQPQHF
once	TRBV7-9	TRBJ1-3	16	.	TGTGCCAGCAGCCAAGCTGCGGGGCAATATGGAAACACCATATATTTT	CASSQAAGQYGNTIYF
.	TRBV10-2	TRBJ2-4	15	.	TGCGCCAGCAGTGACACTGGTTTAGCCAAAAACATTCAGTACTTC	CASSDTGLAKNIQYF
once	TRBV28	TRBJ2-7	16	.	TGTGCCAGCAGCGACCCCTCCAGGAAAATACCCTACGAGCAGTACTTC	CASSDPSRKIPYEQYF
.	TRBV7-9	TRBJ1-1	15	TRBD1	TGTGCCAGCAGCTCGGACCGCAGGGGGGCCGCCGAAGCTTTCTTT	CASSSDRRGAAEAFF
.	TRBV19	TRBJ1-1	14	.	TGTGCCAGTAGTATAGACAGTTCACCCACTGAAGCTTTCTTT	CASSIDSSPTEAFF
.	TRBV7-2	TRBJ2-5	13	.	TGTGCCAGCAGCCTTGGGCCCAAAGAGACCCAGTACTTC	CASSLGPKETQYF
few	TRBV2	TRBJ2-3	16	.	TGTGCCAGCAAGACCGGAAAGGACAGAAACACAGATACGCAGTATTTT	CASKTGKDRNTDTQYF
.	TRBV6-5	TRBJ1-5	15	.	TGTGCCAGCAGTGGGAAAGGAGAGGGTGGACAGCCCCAGCATTTT	CASSGKGEGGQPQHF
.	TRBV15	TRBJ2-7	14	.	TGTGCCACCAGCAGAGGACAGACCCTGGGGGAGCAGTACTTC	CATSRGQTLGEQYF